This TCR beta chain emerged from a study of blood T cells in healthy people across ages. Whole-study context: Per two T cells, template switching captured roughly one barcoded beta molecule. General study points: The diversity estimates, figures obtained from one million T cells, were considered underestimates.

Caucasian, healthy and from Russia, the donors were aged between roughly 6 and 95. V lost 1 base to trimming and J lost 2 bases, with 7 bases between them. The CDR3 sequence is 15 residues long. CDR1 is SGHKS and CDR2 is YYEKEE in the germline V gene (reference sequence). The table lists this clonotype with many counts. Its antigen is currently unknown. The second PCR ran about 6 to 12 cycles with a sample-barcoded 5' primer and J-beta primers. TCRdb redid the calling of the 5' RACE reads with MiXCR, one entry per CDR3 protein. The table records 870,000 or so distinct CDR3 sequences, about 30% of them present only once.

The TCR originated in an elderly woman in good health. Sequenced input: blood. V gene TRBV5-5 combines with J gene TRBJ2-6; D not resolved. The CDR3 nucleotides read TGTGCCAGCAGCTTGACCGGCACTGGGGCCAACGTCCTGACTTTC. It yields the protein CASSLTGTGANVLTF.